What follows are 32 T cell receptor beta chains derived from one specimen sequenced in a study of T cell responses to AZD1222 COVID-19 vaccine. Data came from immunoSEQ multiplex PCR; TCRdb stores just in-frame clones and leaves some out. The data hold around 130,000 clones, with roughly 90% observed a single time. Here the sequenced sample was peripheral blood, taken 28 days after the second AZD1222 dose. Receptors originate from an adult who received the AZD1222 COVID-19 vaccine.

This clone has only a few counts. The chain joins TRBV6-1 to TRBJ2-7, with 7 bases that match TRBD2. From germline, CDR1 is MNHNS and CDR2 SASEGT. V was pared by 1 base and J by 1 base, with 4 bases of the junction left unmatched. The CDR3 contains 15 residues. The CDR3: CASSEGRTRSYEQYF. The CDR3 nucleotides are TGTGCCAGCAGTGAAGGGCGGACTAGATCCTACGAGCAGTACTTC.

This chain connects TRBV12-3 or TRBV12-4 to TRBJ2-1; D is ambiguous. The CDR3 is 12 amino acids. Deletions cut 6 bases from V and 9 bases from J, with 12 bases between. The CDR3 coding sequence is TGTGCCAGCAGGATAATTGGGGTTGAGCAGTTCTTC. It translates to CASRIIGVEQFF.

The chain recombines TRBV9 with TRBJ2-2; 9 bases match TRBD1. Unmatched junction bases numbered 6, after V lost 0 bases and J lost 6 bases. Looked up from germline, CDR1 is SGDLS and CDR2 is YYNGEE. The CDR3 has 16 residues. As DNA, the CDR3 is TGTGCCAGCAGCGTAGGTATCAGACAGGGGGCCGGGGAGCTGTTTTTT. It translates to CASSVGIRQGAGELFF. The full variable domain, in which reference TRBV9 and TRBJ2-2 provide the parts outside the CDR3, is DSGVTQTPKHLITATGQRVTLRCSPRSGDLSVYWYQQSLDQGLQFLIQYYNGEERAKGNILERFSAQQFPDLHSELNLSSLELGDSALYFCASSVGIRQGAGELFFGEGSRLTVL.

The chain is built from TRBV10-2 and TRBJ1-3, with 7 bases that match TRBD1. The ends lost 5 bases at V and 0 bases at J; junction bases unmatched: 1. Germline lookup yields CDR1 WSHSY and CDR2 SAAADI. CDR3 length equals 14 residues. The DNA of the CDR3 is TGCGCCAGCAGTAGGGACAGCTCTGGAAACACCATATATTTT. Protein sequence: CASSRDSSGNTIYF.

The J gene is TRBJ2-1, the V gene TRBV24-1; no firm D call. This CDR3 spans 13 amino acids. Trimming took off 12 bases at V and 4 bases at J, with 15 bases between the two ends. The germline V gene encodes CDR1 KGHDR and CDR2 SFDVKD. CDR3 residues: CAASAGNYNEQFF. The DNA for the CDR3 is TGTGCCGCTTCGGCCGGAAATTACAATGAGCAGTTCTTC.

This chain links TRBV12-5 with TRBJ1-6; D is unresolved. The CDR3 has 16 amino acids. V lost 5 bases and J 0 bases, leaving 11 bases between the germline ends. CDR1 is LGHNT and CDR2 is FRNRAP in the germline V gene. CDR3 nucleotide sequence: TGTGCTAGTGGTCTTGCGGGGAGCTCCTATAATTCACCCCTCCACTTT. It encodes CASGLAGSSYNSPLHF.

The sample holds one count of this clone. The rearrangement uses TRBV7-3 and TRBJ1-1; tentatively, D is TRBD1 (5 bases). CDR1 and CDR2 (germline): SGHTA, FQGTGA. The length of the CDR3 is 13 residues. V was pared by 3 bases and J by 0 bases, with 5 bases between. CDR3 nucleotides: TGTGCCAGCAGCTTGACAGTGAACACTGAAGCTTTCTTT. It codes for CASSLTVNTEAFF.

This chain uses TRBV6-4 with TRBJ2-3; possible D gene TRBD2, 5 bases. The CDR3 has 15 amino acids. Trimming took off 4 bases at V and 2 bases at J, with 13 bases between the two ends. CDR1 and CDR2 from the germline V gene are MRHNA and SNTAGT. The CDR3 DNA is TGTGCCAGCAGTGCCTCCTCGGGGAACACAGATACGCAGTATTTT. It is translated as CASSASSGNTDTQYF.

The J gene is TRBJ1-5, the V gene TRBV19; D possibly corresponds to TRBD1 (6 bases). This CDR3 contains 13 residues. Germline V gene data show CDR1 as LNHDA and CDR2 as SQIVND (reference sequence). Trimming stripped 6 bases from V and 7 bases from J, with 13 bases between. CDR3 loop: CASRNRARQPQHF. CDR3 DNA: TGTGCCAGTAGGAACAGGGCTAGGCAGCCCCAGCATTTT.

Notes on this clone: Distinct nucleotide sequences in the sample also encode this CDR3. This chain joins TRBV6-5 and TRBJ1-5, with D unresolved. CDR1 is MNHEY, CDR2 SVGAGI, per germline. The CDR3 has 13 amino acids. Trimming took 6 bases from V and 0 from J, leaving 6 bases between them. The DNA for the CDR3 is TGTGCCAGCAGGAGGTATAGCAATCAGCCCCAGCATTTT. Translation gives CASRRYSNQPQHF.

The chain couples TRBV4-3 to TRBJ2-7; D remains unclear. Germline lookup yields CDR1 LGHNA and CDR2 YSLEER. With 6 bases removed from V and 2 bases from J, the gap between germline ends came to 11 bases. There are 13 residues in the CDR3. CDR3 sequence (DNA): TGCGCCAGCAGTCAACTGTTAGCCTACGAGCAGTACTTC. It encodes CASSQLLAYEQYF.

The chain joins TRBV28 to TRBJ1-1; TRBD1 is a possible D gene (5 bases). This CDR3 contains 15 residues. V dropped 7 bases and J dropped 0 bases, with 15 bases sitting between them. Germline V gives CDR1 MDHEN, CDR2 SYDVKM. The CDR3 protein is CASIQPGVVNTEAFF. DNA of the CDR3: TGTGCCAGCATTCAACCGGGGGTAGTGAACACTGAAGCTTTCTTT.

V is TRBV3-1 (or the pseudogene TRBV3-2) and J is TRBJ1-5; the D gene is possibly TRBD1 (6 bases). Germline V lookup: CDR1 LGHDT, CDR2 YNNKEL (reference sequence). The CDR3 is 14 residues long. V gave up 5 bases and J gave up 6 bases, with 14 bases separating them. In DNA form, the CDR3 reads TGTGCCAGCAGCGAAAGCAGGGGAGGTCAGCCCCAGCATTTT. Amino acids: CASSESRGGQPQHF.

The chain carries TRBV11-3 and TRBJ2-1; 9 bases are shared with TRBD1. V was clipped by 3 bases and J by 5 bases; unmatched bases: 5. This CDR3 spans 15 amino acids. Per the germline V gene, CDR1 is SGHNT and CDR2 is YENEEA. The CDR3 DNA follows: TGTGCCAGCAGCTTCTCGGGACAGGGTAACAATGAGCAGTTCTTC. Translated, it gives CASSFSGQGNNEQFF.

The chain combines TRBV30 with TRBJ2-3, with D tentatively TRBD1 (6 bases). Trimming shortened V by 8 bases and J by 2 bases, and 23 bases separated the two germline ends. CDR1 is GTSNPN, CDR2 SVGIG, per germline (reference sequence). This CDR3 comprises 16 residues. CDR3 sequence reads: CAPVEPRDTYTDTQYF. The CDR3 DNA sequence: TGTGCCCCGGTGGAGCCCCGGGACACCTACACAGATACGCAGTATTTT.

The chain carries TRBV7-3 and TRBJ2-7, with D perhaps matching TRBD2 (5 bases). The CDR3 runs 15 residues. The germline V and J ends were trimmed by 1 base and 0 bases, with 10 bases remaining between them. Germline CDR1 SGHTA, CDR2 FQGTGA. The CDR3 loop reads CASSLRPGSSYEQYF. The CDR3 coding sequence is TGTGCCAGCAGCTTAAGACCGGGAAGCTCCTACGAGCAGTACTTC.

The chain joins TRBV7-9 to TRBJ1-1; the D is unclear. Germline CDR1 reads SEHNR; CDR2 reads FQNEAQ (reference sequence). The V gene lost 1 base and the J gene lost 10 bases, with 13 bases spanning the gap. The CDR3 sequence is 13 residues long. The CDR3 sequence: CASSLGAGTGAFF. CDR3 DNA sequence: TGTGCCAGCAGCTTAGGCGCCGGTACCGGAGCTTTCTTT. Looking up the rest from reference TRBV7-9 and TRBJ1-1 gives the full variable domain: DTGVSQNPRHKITKRGQNVTFRCDPISEHNRLYWYRQTLGQGPEFLTYFQNEAQLEKSRLLSDRFSAERPKGSFSTLEIQRTEQGDSAMYLCASSLGAGTGAFFGQGTRLTVV.

This sequence joins TRBV15 and TRBJ2-3; 9 positions agree with TRBD2. CDR3 length: 20 residues. CDR1 is LNHNV and CDR2 is YYDKDF in the germline V gene (reference sequence). The ends lost 4 bases at V and 0 bases at J; junction bases unmatched: 17. CDR3 sequence: CATSTPPVTSGAPSTDTQYF. CDR3 DNA: TGTGCCACCAGCACCCCACCGGTGACTAGCGGAGCCCCTAGCACAGATACGCAGTATTTT.

The genes are TRBV7-8 and TRBJ2-7, with 8 bases identical to TRBD2. Losses at the gene ends were 5 bases for V and 3 bases for J; bases not matched to a gene: 3. This CDR3 is 13 amino acids long. Germline CDR1 is SGHVS and CDR2 is FQNEAQ. DNA for the CDR3: TGTGCCAGCAGCGAGGGACTAGGCTACGAGCAGTACTTC. Translated, it gives CASSEGLGYEQYF.

The gene calls are TRBV5-6 and TRBJ2-3; the D gene could be TRBD1 or TRBD2 (6 bases each). V shed 3 bases and J shed 5 bases, with 16 bases lying between them. Germline CDR1 SGHDT, CDR2 YYEEEE. CDR3 length equals 15 residues. Written as DNA, the CDR3 is TGTGCCAGCAGCTCCCCCACGGGGGCGGGAGATACGCAGTATTTT. The encoded protein is CASSSPTGAGDTQYF.

The chain has TRBV28 and TRBJ1-5, with unresolved D. Germline V gene data show CDR1 as MDHEN and CDR2 as SYDVKM. The ends were cut back, 1 base at V and 1 base at J, with 11 bases in the middle. CDR3 length: 16 amino acids. The CDR3 is CASSLYRQESNQPQHF. The CDR3 DNA follows: TGTGCCAGCAGTTTATATCGACAAGAGAGCAATCAGCCCCAGCATTTT. Looking up the rest from reference TRBV28 and TRBJ1-5 gives the full variable domain: DVKVTQSSRYLVKRTGEKVFLECVQDMDHENMFWYRQDPGLGLRLIYFSYDVKMKEKGDIPEGYSVSREKKERFSLILESASTNQTSMYLCASSLYRQESNQPQHFGDGTRLSIL.

The chain uses TRBV4-3 and TRBJ1-2, with D hard to call. Germline V gives CDR1 LGHNA, CDR2 YSLEER. The V and J ends lost 11 bases and 8 bases respectively, with 9 bases between them. The CDR3 loop spans 9 amino acids. The CDR3 coding sequence is TGCGCCCGGCTCCACGGCTACACCTTC. Its protein product is CARLHGYTF.

The chain has TRBV18 and TRBJ1-4; tentative D call: TRBD1 (5 bases). V dropped 6 bases and J dropped 1 base, with 15 bases sitting between them. The CDR3 is 16 residues long. CDR1 is KGHSH and CDR2 is LQKENI in the germline V gene. The CDR3 DNA reads as TGTGCCAGCTCCTTCACCAAGGGACTAACTAATGAAAAACTGTTTTTT. Its protein is CASSFTKGLTNEKLFF.

The chain has TRBV11-2 and TRBJ2-5; possible D gene TRBD2, 7 bases. V was trimmed by 7 bases and J by 2 bases, leaving 23 bases between them. The CDR3 is 17 residues long. CDR1 is SGHAT, CDR2 FQNNGV, per germline. CDR3 sequence: CASNAAGSGGPQETQYF. The CDR3 DNA reads as TGTGCCAGCAATGCAGCGGGCTCCGGGGGGCCTCAAGAGACCCAGTACTTC.

The J gene is TRBJ2-7, the V gene TRBV28; no clear D gene. Germline-derived CDR1 and CDR2 are MDHEN and SYDVKM. The CDR3 has 15 amino acids. V lost 5 bases to trimming and J lost 1 base, with 15 bases between them. The CDR3 DNA follows: TGTGCCAGCAGTCTTACTGCGGCAAATTCCTACGAGCAGTACTTC. Encoded protein: CASSLTAANSYEQYF.

The CDR3 nucleotides read TGTGCCAGCAGTGAAACGGGGGAAATTAACACTGAAGCTTTCTTT. Protein: CASSETGEINTEAFF. This chain joins TRBV2 and TRBJ1-1; TRBD1 might be the D (5 bases). This CDR3 is built from 15 residues. The V and J ends lost 2 bases and 2 bases respectively, with 12 bases between them. The germline V gene has CDR1 SNHLY and CDR2 FYNNEI.

This clone has only one observation. The V gene is TRBV19, the J gene TRBJ2-3, with 9 bases lining up with TRBD2. The V gene end was trimmed by 7 bases and the J gene end by 1 base; junction bases not matched to a gene: 9. In germline, CDR1 is LNHDA, CDR2 SQIVND (reference sequence). The CDR3 runs 16 residues. The CDR3 DNA is TGTGCCAGTAACCATGTAGCGGGAGACGGCACAGATACGCAGTATTTT. Protein product: CASNHVAGDGTDTQYF.

The chain employs TRBV7-8 and TRBJ2-7; tentatively, D is TRBD1 (6 bases). In germline, CDR1 is SGHVS, CDR2 FQNEAQ. Deletions cut 1 base from V and 4 bases from J, with 14 bases between. CDR3 length: 15 residues. The CDR3 region has the DNA TGTGCCAGCAGCTTAGGGGCAGGGGCCCCGTACGAGCAGTACTTC. It translates to CASSLGAGAPYEQYF.

This clone was counted once. V usage is TRBV7-3 and J usage is TRBJ1-1, with TRBD1 matching over 7 bases. V lost 2 bases and J lost 8; bases outside the gene matches: 5. CDR3 length equals 13 residues. The germline CDR1 and CDR2 sequences are SGHTA and FQGTGA. CDR3 sequence: CASSLQGGGEAFF. CDR3 nucleotides: TGTGCCAGCAGCTTACAGGGAGGGGGCGAAGCTTTCTTT. Looking up the rest from reference TRBV7-3 and TRBJ1-1 gives the full variable domain: GAGVSQTPSNKVTEKGKYVELRCDPISGHTALYWYRQSLGQGPEFLIYFQGTGAADDSGLPNDRFFAVRPEGSVSTLKIQRTERGDSAVYLCASSLQGGGEAFFGQGTRLTVV.

This rearrangement joins TRBV11-3 to TRBJ2-3; D is uncertain. V was trimmed by 3 bases and J by 4 bases, leaving 11 bases between them. CDR3 length equals 14 residues. Looked up from germline, CDR1 is SGHNT and CDR2 is YENEEA. The CDR3 loop reads CASSFSGSPDTQYF. The CDR3 DNA follows: TGTGCCAGCAGCTTTAGTGGGTCACCAGATACGCAGTATTTT.

This sequence joins TRBV27 and TRBJ1-1; maybe TRBD1 (6 bases). The germline gives CDR1 MNHEY, CDR2 SMNVEV (reference sequence). The CDR3 is 15 residues long. Trimming cost V 7 bases and J 4 bases, with 19 bases left between them. CDR3: CASIQQRGGPTEAFF. In nucleotides, the CDR3 is TGTGCCAGCATCCAGCAACGGGGGGGCCCCACTGAAGCTTTCTTT.

V is TRBV20-1 and J is TRBJ1-2, with 7 bases matching TRBD1. Per the germline V gene, CDR1 is DFQATT and CDR2 is SNEGSKA (reference sequence). V shed 3 bases and J 2 bases; nucleotides not matched to a gene: 12. The CDR3 is 16 residues long. The CDR3 DNA sequence: TGCAGTGCTAGTGACCTCGACAGGGTGCGCAACTATGGCTACACCTTC. Protein sequence: CSASDLDRVRNYGYTF.